Below are 13 T cell receptor beta chains sequenced from a single sample in a study of naive and memory T cell subsets. Four PCR rounds used nested alpha and beta constant region primers plus the SP2 primer. TCRdb reprocessed the UMI-ligation and nested PCR reads with MiXCR, giving one entry per CDR3 protein. Among 20,000 to 25,000 distinct CDR3 sequences, approximately 6.5% were seen once, and the ten largest hold around 6.4%. The treatment: skin biopsy from PPD injection site in Mantoux-positive individual. A UMI-containing oligonucleotide was joined by 3' ligation to the TCR cDNA template. The sequencing used skin, collected from a tuberculin skin test site. The receptor source for this set is an adult in good health.

This clonotype has only a few counts. J is TRBJ2-2 and V is TRBV6-2 or TRBV6-3; the D gene is possibly TRBD1 (5 bases). The CDR3 contains 14 residues. Trimming took off 2 bases at V and 7 bases at J, with 11 bases between the two ends. CDR1 is MNHEY, CDR2 SVGEGT, per germline. The CDR3 DNA sequence: TGTGCCAGCAGTTACACCAGGGCGCTCGGGGAGCTGTTTTTT. Its translation: CASSYTRALGELFF.

In its sample, this clonotype was seen many times. J is TRBJ2-4 and V is TRBV19; no clear D gene. Germline CDR1 reads LNHDA; CDR2 reads SQIVND (reference sequence). V was pared by 3 bases and J by 9 bases, with 24 bases between. The CDR3 is 17 residues long. CDR3 in amino acids: CASSIGPKGPKKPIQYF. DNA of the CDR3: TGTGCCAGTAGTATCGGGCCTAAAGGCCCGAAAAAACCCATTCAGTACTTC.

This clonotype was counted at least ten times. The chain joins TRBV4-3 to TRBJ1-5, with D uncertain. The V end lost 0 bases, the J end lost 4 bases, and 10 bases lay between the germline ends. The CDR3 has 15 amino acids. The germline gives CDR1 LGHNA, CDR2 YSLEER. The CDR3 sequence: CASSQDGMGNQPQHF. The CDR3 nucleotides are TGCGCCAGCAGCCAAGATGGGATGGGGAATCAGCCCCAGCATTTT.

At least ten counts were recorded for this clonotype. The CDR3 protein is CASNLPSGQGMNTEAFF. CDR3 sequence (DNA): TGTGCCAGCAACCTACCTTCGGGACAGGGGATGAACACTGAAGCTTTCTTT. This chain links TRBV6-2 or TRBV6-3 with TRBJ1-1; 10 nucleotides match TRBD1. Germline CDR1 is MNHEY and CDR2 is SVGEGT. The CDR3 has 17 amino acids. The V and J ends lost 7 bases and 0 bases, in that order; junction bases with no gene match: 11.

This clonotype has ten or more counts. The chain is built from TRBV7-3 and TRBJ1-1, with a weak D call TRBD1 (6 bases). Per the germline V gene, CDR1 is SGHTA and CDR2 is FQGTGA. V lost 3 bases to trimming and J lost 7 bases, with 18 bases between them. The CDR3 extends over 15 amino acids. The CDR3 DNA reads TGTGCCAGCAGCTTCGTGGCAGGGGATTCCAATGAAGCTTTCTTT. The encoded protein is CASSFVAGDSNEAFF. The entire variable domain, with the rest obtained from reference TRBV7-3 and TRBJ1-1, is as follows: GAGVSQTPSNKVTEKGKYVELRCDPISGHTALYWYRQSLGQGPEFLIYFQGTGAADDSGLPNDRFFAVRPEGSVSTLKIQRTERGDSAVYLCASSFVAGDSNEAFFGQGTRLTVV.

This clonotype turned up a few times. The gene calls are TRBV11-1 and TRBJ2-1; maybe TRBD2 (6 bases). Germline CDR1 and CDR2: SGHAT and FQDESV (reference sequence). This CDR3 has 16 amino acids. V dropped 2 bases and J dropped 2 bases, with 13 bases sitting between them. The CDR3 DNA sequence: TGTGCCAGCAGCTTAACGCCCAAGCGGGCCTACAATGAGCAGTTCTTC. It specifies CASSLTPKRAYNEQFF.

V is TRBV29-1 and J is TRBJ2-1, with D tentatively TRBD2 (5 bases). With 2 bases removed from V and 6 bases from J, the gap between germline ends came to 17 bases. The CDR3 sequence is 15 residues long. The germline gives CDR1 SQVTM, CDR2 ANQGSEA. CDR3 sequence: CSVERLETTSNEQFF. CDR3 coding DNA: TGCAGCGTTGAACGGTTGGAGACTACAAGCAATGAGCAGTTCTTC.

The chain recombines TRBV9 with TRBJ1-2; 7 bases map to TRBD1. CDR1 and CDR2 (germline): SGDLS, YYNGEE. This CDR3 is built from 15 residues. J gave up 0 bases and V 2 bases, and 4 bases lay outside the gene matches. The CDR3 here is CASSVGTEANYGYTF. The CDR3 DNA reads TGTGCCAGCAGCGTTGGGACAGAAGCTAACTATGGCTACACCTTC.

Judged by abundance, this clonotype is medium-sized. Its ends do not fully match the called genes, so a read error is possible. The rearrangement uses TRBV7-9 and TRBJ2-1, with a weak D call TRBD2 (5 bases). The CDR3 loop spans 14 amino acids. The germline V gene has CDR1 SEHNR and CDR2 FQNEAQ (reference sequence). The CDR3 sequence: CASSLEGVATEPFF. CDR3 bases: TGTGCCAGCAGCTTAGAGGGAGTTGCAACCGAGCCGTTCTTC.

This clonotype was found a few times. The chain has TRBV11-2 and TRBJ2-7; D remains unclear. The germline V gene has CDR1 SGHAT and CDR2 FQNNGV. CDR3 length: 13 residues. Trimming stripped 1 base from V and 2 bases from J, with 6 bases between. CDR3 coding DNA: TGTGCCAGCAGCTTAGGACCTGCCTACGAGCAGTACTTC. The encoded protein is CASSLGPAYEQYF.

This clonotype appeared a few times. The chain links TRBV2 to TRBJ2-7, with 12 nucleotides matching TRBD2. Germline CDR1 and CDR2: SNHLY and FYNNEI. The CDR3 spans 16 residues. V shed 8 bases and J 1 base; nucleotides not matched to a gene: 9. The CDR3 DNA is TGTGCCAGCGGGGCTAGCGGGAGGGCCAGGTCCTACGAGCAGTACTTC. Amino acids: CASGASGRARSYEQYF.

The chain employs TRBV7-9 and TRBJ2-7; 14 nucleotides line up with TRBD2. The V gene end was trimmed by 5 bases and the J gene end by 9 bases; junction bases not matched to a gene: 6. Per germline, CDR1 SEHNR and CDR2 FQNEAQ (reference sequence). CDR3 length: 14 residues. The CDR3 bases are TGTGCCAGCAGCCCCGGGACTAGCGGGAGACGGCAGTACTTC. Protein product: CASSPGTSGRRQYF.

V usage is TRBV5-1 and J usage is TRBJ2-1; D may be TRBD2 (6 bases). The germline V gene has CDR1 SGHRS and CDR2 YFSETQ. Trimming stripped 3 bases from V and 6 bases from J, with 25 bases between. CDR3 length: 18 residues. DNA for the CDR3: TGCGCCAGCAGCTCGATCCCGCTGGCGGGACTCACCACCAATGAGCAGTTCTTC. The encoded protein is CASSSIPLAGLTTNEQFF.